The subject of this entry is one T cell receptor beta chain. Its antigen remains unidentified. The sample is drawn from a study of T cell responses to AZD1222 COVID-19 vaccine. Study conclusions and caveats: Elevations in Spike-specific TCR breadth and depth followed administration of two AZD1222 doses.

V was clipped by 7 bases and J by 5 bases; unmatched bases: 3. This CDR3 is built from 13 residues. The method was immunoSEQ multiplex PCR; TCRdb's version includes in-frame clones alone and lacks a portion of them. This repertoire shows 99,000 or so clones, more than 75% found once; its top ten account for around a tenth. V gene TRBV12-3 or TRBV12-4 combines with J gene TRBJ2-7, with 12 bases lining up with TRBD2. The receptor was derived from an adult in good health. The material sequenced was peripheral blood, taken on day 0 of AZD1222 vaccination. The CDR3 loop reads CASITSGRNEQYF. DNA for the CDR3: TGTGCCAGCATCACTAGCGGGAGGAACGAGCAGTACTTC.